This T cell receptor beta chain was observed in a study of glioma-infiltrating T cells. Findings of the study overall: Non-neoplastic patients had below-expected tissue-blood divergence, while all gliomas exceeded expectation. Very few CDR3 sequences were shared between tissue and blood.

The CDR3 runs to 13 residues. Per the germline V gene, CDR1 is SGHTA and CDR2 is FQGNSA. Using RNA template, CDR3s of TCR alpha and beta were amplified with iRepertoire arm-PCR. TCRdb reprocessed the multiplex PCR reads with MiXCR, giving one entry per CDR3 protein. The sample contains about 210,000 distinct CDR3 sequences, 32% of which appear only once. Details on this clonotype: Its antigen is currently unknown. This may stem from a read error, because a much larger clone lies one nucleotide away.

The V call is TRBV7-2, the J call TRBJ2-1; possibly TRBD2 for D (5 bases). This receptor was obtained from a human donor with low-grade glioma or glioblastoma, undergoing nonglioma brain surgery, or in good health (not recorded which). Sequenced material: glioma tissue, nonneoplastic brain tissue, or PBMCs (not recorded which). Here the CDR3 reads CAGSTTRGFEQFF. As DNA, the CDR3 is TGTGCCGGCAGCACCACACGGGGATTTGAGCAGTTCTTC. Looking up the rest from reference TRBV7-2 and TRBJ2-1 gives the full variable domain: GAGVSQSPSNKVTEKGKDVELRCDPISGHTALYWYRQSLGQGLEFLIYFQGNSAPDKSGLPSDRFSAERTGGSVSTLTIQRTQQEDSAVYLCAGSTTRGFEQFFGPGTRLTVL.